Presented here are 28 T cell receptor beta chains from one specimen sequenced in a study of CD8 T cell repertoires and HIV-1 epitope variants. The antigens for these receptors are not known. The assay was immunoSEQ multiplex PCR, and TCRdb's table has in-frame clones only and misses some. Altogether fewer than 6,000 clones are present, about 68% being singletons, with the ten largest covering 40% to 45%. What was sequenced was cultured CD8+ T cells derived from PBMCs. The receptors come from a male donor with HIV.

The chain carries TRBV10-3 and TRBJ2-2, with D unresolved. This CDR3 is 13 amino acids long. Germline V gives CDR1 ENHRY, CDR2 SYGVKD. Trimming shortened V by 8 bases and J by 2 bases, and 9 bases separated the two germline ends. This CDR3 is CAIGIDNTGELFF. As DNA, the CDR3 is TGTGCCATCGGGATCGACAACACCGGGGAGCTGTTTTTT.

By proportion, this clone is medium-sized (0.01 to 0.1%). V is TRBV2 and J is TRBJ2-1; 8 bases agree with TRBD2. The CDR3 extends over 14 amino acids. Germline V CDR1 and CDR2: SNHLY, FYNNEI. V trimming: 6 bases; J trimming: 8 bases; junction bases outside the gene matches: 9. In DNA form, the CDR3 reads TGTGCCAGCAGCAATAGCGGGATGAACGATGAGCAGTTCTTC. It specifies CASSNSGMNDEQFF.

This clone was detected a few times. The chain couples TRBV27 to TRBJ1-2; no firm D call. CDR1 and CDR2 (germline): MNHEY, SMNVEV (reference sequence). This CDR3 contains 12 residues. V lost 5 bases and J lost 5, with 9 bases in between. DNA for the CDR3: TGTGCCAGCAGTCCTGTGGGTTATGGCTACACCTTC. Translation: CASSPVGYGYTF.

The chain couples TRBV11-1 to TRBJ2-5; D is uncertain. Trimming stripped 1 base from V and 0 bases from J, with 3 bases between. Germline CDR1 reads SGHAT; CDR2 reads FQDESV (reference sequence). The CDR3 consists of 13 residues. CDR3 sequence reads: CASSLGYQETQYF. The CDR3 nucleotides are TGTGCCAGCAGCTTAGGGTACCAAGAGACCCAGTACTTC.

This chain joins TRBV13 and TRBJ2-5; D is perhaps TRBD2 (6 bases). Trimming took off 0 bases at V and 5 bases at J, with 7 bases between the two ends. Germline lookup yields CDR1 PRHDT and CDR2 FYEKMQ (reference sequence). The CDR3 runs 13 residues. The CDR3 nucleotides are TGTGCCAGCAGCTTAGGGGGGGGTGAGACCCAGTACTTC. Residues: CASSLGGGETQYF.

V usage is TRBV13 and J usage is TRBJ2-5; D is perhaps TRBD2 (5 bases). Germline assignment: CDR1 PRHDT and CDR2 FYEKMQ (reference sequence). V gave up 1 base and J gave up 1 base, with 7 bases separating them. The CDR3 runs 14 residues. The CDR3 sequence: CASSLEAGQETQYF. The DNA for the CDR3 is TGTGCCAGCAGCTTAGAGGCGGGCCAAGAGACCCAGTACTTC.

The gene calls are TRBV4-3 and TRBJ2-3; 11 bases match TRBD2. The CDR3 runs to 17 residues. V lost 0 bases and J lost 5; bases outside the gene matches: 7. Germline CDR1 reads LGHNA; CDR2 reads YSLEER. The CDR3 is CASSQDLSGGARDTQYF. CDR3 bases: TGCGCCAGCAGCCAAGATCTTAGCGGGGGGGCCAGAGATACGCAGTATTTT.

The rearrangement uses TRBV27 and TRBJ2-6; 7 nucleotides agree with TRBD1. Trimming cost V 2 bases and J 0 bases; bases outside gene matches: 4. From germline, CDR1 is MNHEY and CDR2 SMNVEV (reference sequence). This CDR3 region has 17 residues. The CDR3 here is CASSLLGTDSGANVLTF. CDR3 coding DNA: TGTGCCAGCAGTTTACTAGGGACAGACTCTGGGGCCAACGTCCTGACTTTC. The full variable domain, with the rest looked up from reference TRBV27 and TRBJ2-6, is EAQVTQNPRYLITVTGKKLTVTCSQNMNHEYMSWYRQDPGLGLRQIYYSMNVEVTDKGDVPEGYKVSRKEKRNFPLILESPSPNQTSLYFCASSLLGTDSGANVLTFGAGSRLTVL.

This clone is deemed medium-sized. This sequence joins TRBV5-4 and TRBJ2-7; TRBD2 matches 8 bases. Germline assignment: CDR1 SGHNT and CDR2 YYREEE (reference sequence). The CDR3 totals 14 residues. Germline trimming cut 0 bases from V and 5 bases from J; bases unmatched to any gene: 4. The CDR3 DNA follows: TGTGCCAGCAGCTTGGGCGGGGGGAACAACGAGCAGTACTTC. Translation gives CASSLGGGNNEQYF.

V is TRBV28 and J is TRBJ1-1, with unresolved D. CDR1 is MDHEN, CDR2 SYDVKM, per germline. The CDR3 is made up of 15 amino acids. Trimming left V 5 bases short and J 1 base short, with 14 bases between. CDR3 protein: CASSMTGRRNTEAFF. In nucleotides, the CDR3 is TGTGCCAGCAGTATGACTGGGCGTCGGAACACTGAAGCTTTCTTT.

This clone has only one observation. The CDR3 DNA reads TGTGCCAGCACCCCTTGGGACAGGGGGACAGATACGCAGTATTTT. Protein product: CASTPWDRGTDTQYF. The chain links TRBV28 to TRBJ2-3; 11 bases are a match to TRBD1. V gave up 7 bases and J gave up 3 bases; unmatched junction bases: 6. The CDR3 spans 15 residues. CDR1 MDHEN and CDR2 SYDVKM come from the germline V gene.

The chain links TRBV9 to TRBJ2-7, with D possibly being TRBD1 (6 bases). The CDR3 has 16 residues. Trimming removed 2 bases at V and 0 bases at J, with 15 bases between. Germline values: CDR1 SGDLS, CDR2 YYNGEE. Here the CDR3 DNA reads TGTGCCAGCAGCGTGGGGAGTCAGGGGAGCTCCTACGAGCAGTACTTC. Translation gives CASSVGSQGSSYEQYF.

V gene TRBV28 combines with J gene TRBJ2-3, with D perhaps assigned TRBD1 or TRBD2 (7 bases each). This CDR3 has 15 residues. Trimming took 5 bases from V and 5 from J, leaving 17 bases between them. Germline CDR1 is MDHEN and CDR2 is SYDVKM. The CDR3 sequence is CASSRQGGPGDTQYF. The DNA of the CDR3 is TGTGCCAGCAGTCGCCAGGGGGGGCCCGGAGATACGCAGTATTTT.

This clone is labeled as medium-sized. The chain carries TRBV6-6 and TRBJ2-7; D is tentatively TRBD1 or TRBD2 (5 bases each). Trimming removed 6 bases from V and 2 bases from J, with 14 bases in between. The germline gives CDR1 MNHNY, CDR2 SVGAGI (reference sequence). This CDR3 has 14 residues. The CDR3 nucleotides are TGTGCCAGCAGCCCCGGGGCGATTACCTACGAGCAGTACTTC. This codes for CASSPGAITYEQYF.

This rearrangement joins TRBV30 to TRBJ1-1; D ambiguous. With 1 base removed from V and 4 bases from J, the gap between germline ends came to 10 bases. The germline V gene has CDR1 GTSNPN and CDR2 SVGIG (reference sequence). The CDR3 is made up of 13 amino acids. The CDR3 is CAWSDPSTTEAFF. CDR3 coding DNA: TGTGCCTGGAGTGACCCCAGCACCACTGAAGCTTTCTTT.

CDR3 nucleotides: TGTGCCATCAGTTTGGACTCCTACAATGAGCAGTTCTTC. As protein: CAISLDSYNEQFF. This chain links TRBV10-3 with TRBJ2-1; D unclear. CDR1 is ENHRY, CDR2 SYGVKD, per germline. CDR3 length: 13 amino acids. Trimming took off 5 bases at V and 0 bases at J, with 5 bases between the two ends.

This clone showed up just once. The chain carries TRBV5-5 and TRBJ1-6; D call uncertain. The length of the CDR3 is 15 residues. The V and J ends lost 2 bases and 9 bases respectively, with 15 bases between them. Germline loops: CDR1 SGHKS, CDR2 YYEKEE (reference sequence). CDR3 in DNA: TGTGCCAGCAGCTTAGGACCGGCCACGGGTTCACCCCTCCACTTT. Its translation is CASSLGPATGSPLHF.

This clone was detected a few times. V and J are TRBV6-5 and TRBJ2-7; possibly TRBD2 for D (5 bases). Germline V gene data show CDR1 as MNHEY and CDR2 as SVGAGI. The germline V and J ends were trimmed by 4 bases and 6 bases, with 13 bases remaining between them. The CDR3 totals 13 residues. In nucleotides, the CDR3 is TGTGCCAGCAGTTCCTTGGCTGAGGGCGAGCAGTACTTC. Translated, it gives CASSSLAEGEQYF.

The chain links TRBV5-1 to TRBJ1-1; D gene ambiguous. The ends were cut back, 0 bases at V and 1 base at J, with 7 bases in the middle. In germline, CDR1 is SGHRS, CDR2 YFSETQ. The CDR3 spans 14 residues. The CDR3 DNA is TGCGCCAGCAGCTTGGGGCATCCGAACACTGAAGCTTTCTTT. Protein: CASSLGHPNTEAFF.

This rearrangement joins TRBV9 to TRBJ2-3; perhaps TRBD1 as D (6 bases). The germline V gene encodes CDR1 SGDLS and CDR2 YYNGEE. V lost 1 base and J lost 4, with 13 bases in between. CDR3 size: 15 residues. CDR3 DNA sequence: TGTGCCAGCAGCGTAACCAGGGGAACAGCAGATACGCAGTATTTT. Its translation: CASSVTRGTADTQYF.

Regarding this clone: At one boundary the junction diverges from the germline segment, which might be a read error. V and J are TRBV7-2 and TRBJ1-1, with 8 bases matching TRBD1. CDR1 is SGHTA and CDR2 is FQGNSA in the germline V gene. The CDR3 consists of 13 residues. CDR3 protein: CASSSRQGTEASF. CDR3 nucleotide sequence: TGTGCCAGCAGCTCCCGACAGGGGACTGAAGCTTCCTTT.

This chain links TRBV2 with TRBJ2-1; 14 bases are a match to TRBD2. The trim removed 2 bases at V and 7 bases at J, leaving 4 bases unmatched. CDR3 length: 16 amino acids. Looked up from germline, CDR1 is SNHLY and CDR2 is FYNNEI. The CDR3 nucleotides are TGTGCCAGCAGTGAATTTAGGACTAGCGGGAGGAATGAGCAGTTCTTC. It translates to CASSEFRTSGRNEQFF.

A few counts support this clone. This chain joins TRBV7-2 and TRBJ2-1; D might be TRBD1 (6 bases). Deletions cut 1 base from V and 7 bases from J, with 14 bases between. The germline gives CDR1 SGHTA, CDR2 FQGNSA. The CDR3 contains 15 residues. CDR3 loop: CASSLGAGDWNEQFF. CDR3 DNA: TGTGCCAGCAGCTTAGGGGCAGGGGATTGGAATGAGCAGTTCTTC.

This clone ranks as medium-sized (0.01 to 0.1%). The chain recombines TRBV4-3 with TRBJ1-2; D call uncertain. CDR3 length equals 16 residues. V lost 0 bases and J 3 bases, leaving 14 bases between the germline ends. The germline CDR1 and CDR2 sequences are LGHNA and YSLEER. The CDR3 protein is CASSQDPPDLDYGYTF. CDR3 coding DNA: TGCGCCAGCAGCCAAGATCCCCCAGACTTGGACTATGGCTACACCTTC.

This clone was picked up a small number of times. The J gene is TRBJ2-2, the V gene TRBV4-3; tentative D call: TRBD1 (6 bases). This CDR3 region has 17 residues. Trimming pared 1 base from V and 6 bases from J, leaving 18 bases between. CDR1 and CDR2 (germline): LGHNA, YSLEER. The CDR3 nucleotides are TGCGCCAGCAGCCAAGTCCCCTTCCGAGGGGGAGCCGGGGAGCTGTTTTTT. Protein product: CASSQVPFRGGAGELFF.

V is TRBV5-4 and J is TRBJ2-7; TRBD1 is a possible D gene (6 bases). The V gene lost 4 bases and the J gene lost 7 bases, with 18 bases spanning the gap. This CDR3 has 14 amino acids. Germline values: CDR1 SGHNT, CDR2 YYREEE (reference sequence). The CDR3 DNA sequence: TGTGCCAGCAGCGATGGGACAAGGGGTGGGGAGCAGTACTTC. Its translation: CASSDGTRGGEQYF.

The CDR3 DNA reads TGTGCCAGCAGCATGGGACAGGGGGTTTACGAGCAGTACTTC. It yields the protein CASSMGQGVYEQYF. The chain has TRBV7-9 and TRBJ2-7; 11 nucleotides match TRBD1. The V gene end was trimmed by 5 bases and the J gene end by 4 bases; junction bases not matched to a gene: 4. The CDR3 runs to 14 residues. Looked up from germline, CDR1 is SEHNR and CDR2 is FQNEAQ (reference sequence). The full variable domain, completed using reference TRBV7-9 and TRBJ2-7, is DTGVSQNPRHKITKRGQNVTFRCDPISEHNRLYWYRQTLGQGPEFLTYFQNEAQLEKSRLLSDRFSAERPKGSFSTLEIQRTEQGDSAMYLCASSMGQGVYEQYFGPGTRLTVT.

V and J are TRBV19 and TRBJ2-1, with a possible D match to TRBD2 (6 bases). Trimming cost V 1 base and J 2 bases, with 12 bases left between them. This CDR3 region has 16 residues. Germline-derived CDR1 and CDR2 are LNHDA and SQIVND (reference sequence). The CDR3 spells CASSIGWGVAYNEQFF. The CDR3 DNA reads TGTGCCAGTAGTATAGGATGGGGGGTCGCCTACAATGAGCAGTTCTTC.